This T cell receptor (beta chain) was recovered during a study of CD8+ T cells in alopecia areata listed by TCRdb under 2018. Study-level background: Treated patients were enrolled in an open-label pilot trial of oral tofacitinib, 5 to 10 mg twice daily, for moderate-to-severe alopecia areata. Patients stayed on tofacitinib for 6 to 18 months and then had 6 months of follow-up off drug so that delayed response and recurrence could be assessed. The SALT score, which quantifies the percentage of affected scalp surface area, was used to measure disease severity in treated patients. The study used high-throughput TCRbeta sequencing to examine T cell clonal expansion in alopecia areata, in both the C3H/HeJ mouse model and human patients. Human TCRbeta sequencing covered scalp tissue and sorted CD4+ and CD8+ peripheral blood T cells from patchy and totalis/universalis alopecia areata patients and healthy controls. Biopsies were taken from tofacitinib-treated patients at baseline and again at 4 and 24 weeks into treatment, and several of those patients also had a later scalp biopsy. Scalp clonality was compared among normal scalp (n=4), patchy alopecia areata scalp (n=8), and alopecia totalis/universalis scalp (n=8). RNA was obtained with the PAXgene miRNA kit for fixed scalp, the miRNeasy kit for PBMCs, and the RNeasy kit for mouse skin. TCRbeta CDR3 regions were amplified by immunoSEQ multiplex PCR using 35 Vbeta forward and 13 Jbeta reverse primers.

Interpreted using the paper, the treatment or condition label stands for: oral pan-JAK inhibitor, 5-10 mg twice daily. Lesional scalp punch biopsies and peripheral blood were obtained from alopecia areata patients. PBMCs were isolated by density centrifugation and stained for CD3, CD4 and CD8, after which CD4+ and CD8+ T cells were sorted on a FACSAria. Broader findings and caveats from the paper: Because the treated cohort was small and had only one nonresponder, larger studies are needed to examine links between baseline CD8+ expansion and response. Many expanded lesional clones persisted in scalp and blood during tofacitinib treatment, which may partly explain relapse after stopping treatment. Shared TCR sequences between patients were less evident than in mice, which may be partly attributable to HLA diversity in the patient population. Unlike mouse skin, which is dominated by gammadelta T cells, normal human skin has resident alphabeta T cells that are also sequenced, and this complicates analysis of the scalp TCR repertoire. Higher clonality and more expanded CD8+ clones were observed in lesional scalp than in normal scalp, particularly in alopecia totalis/universalis, a finding suggestive of antigenic drive. Scalp clonality and the number of expanded CD8+ clones among the top 100 scalp clones were significantly decreased by tofacitinib.

With respect to this clone: Its cognate antigen has yet to be identified. No qualities accompany the bases; no much larger clone lies one base away.

Receptors were amplified or captured by the immunoSEQ multiplex PCR assay. RNA was extracted from all samples and reverse transcribed into cDNA, which served as template for TCR sequencing. First-strand cDNA was synthesized with SuperScript III using a 2:1 mix of oligo-dT and random hexamers. A synthetic immune receptor repertoire was used to gauge amplification bias, and whatever bias remained was removed computationally. In the original analysis: Raw reads were preprocessed to remove errors, and CDR3 was defined according to IMGT conventions as the region from the conserved cysteine to phenylalanine. Clonality was calculated as 1 minus Shannon entropy normalized by log2 of the number of productive unique TCRs. Whether scalp clones were CD4 or CD8 was inferred by matching scalp TCRbeta sequences against CD4 and CD8 repertoires sorted from blood. Held by TCRdb, this immuneACCESS table contains in-frame sequences only and omits some clones. Under half of the omission traces to an unresolved V gene where checked; the cause of the rest is unknown. The D gene and trimming were derived from the DNA, and the V and J assignments and clone size from that table. For this sample the table gives 95,000 to 100,000 clones, of which just under 60% were detected only once. Together, the top ten hold 15% to 20% of the sample.

Taken from cysteine to phenylalanine, the CDR3 has 14 residues. CDR3 DNA is the only sequence kept; it has 42 bases, read in frame from the first base. CDR1 and CDR2 were assigned from the germline V gene as SQVTM and ANQGSEA. V and J lose 6 bases and 4 bases, and a span of 19 bases separates them. The rearranged chain carries TRBV29-1 and TRBJ2-7, and the D gene may be TRBD1, 5 bases matching. The sequence was collected from a human donor with alopecia areata. Sample: CD8+ T cells sorted from blood, taken at roughly week 55, from a patient treated with tofacitinib. The sequenced DNA: TGCAGCGTCCCCAAGTCTGACAGTTCGTACGAGCAGTACTTC. Its coded protein is CSVPKSDSSYEQYF.